A selection of T cell receptor beta chains follows, all from one sample in a study of breast tumors, draining lymph nodes, adjacent tissues. Each CDR3 protein gets one entry after TCRdb re-called the multiplex PCR reads with MiXCR. This sample has approximately 180,000 distinct CDR3 sequences, with 30% to 35% found just once. The material sequenced was axillary lymph node tissue. These receptors were collected from a female donor with breast cancer. Some clones in this sample may be carry-over from other donors' samples. Each CDR3 is given with its conserved first and last residue. The D gene is left open where the match is weak. Only some rows state a clone size, as once, few, many or a class for expanded clones.

CSATGLGTDTQLLGPNVLTF | TGCAGTGCTACAGGACTTGGCACAGATACGCAACTCCTAGGGCCCAACGTCCTGACTTTC | once | . | TRBJ2-6 | TRBV20-1
CASSLAGSYEQYF | TGTGCCAGCAGCTTAGCGGGTTCCTACGAGCAGTACTTC | many | . | TRBJ2-7 | TRBV7-2
CASSKPRQENTEAFF | TGCGCCAGCAGCAAACCTCGTCAGGAGAACACTGAAGCTTTCTTT | . | . | TRBJ1-1 | TRBV4-1
CASSEGQGYGYTF | TGTGCCAGCAGCGAGGGACAGGGCTATGGCTACACCTTC | few | TRBD1 | TRBJ1-2 | TRBV9
CAISESVAGGYEQYF | TGTGCCATCAGTGAGTCGGTAGCGGGGGGCTACGAGCAGTACTTC | many | TRBD2 | TRBJ2-7 | TRBV10-3
CASSVDSGRYNEQFF | TGTGCCAGCAGCGTAGATAGCGGGAGGTACAATGAGCAGTTCTTC | many | TRBD2 | TRBJ2-1 | TRBV9
CSVVGQLNEKLFF | TGCAGTGTCGTAGGACAGCTGAATGAAAAACTGTTTTTT | many | . | TRBJ1-4 | TRBV20-1
CASSFQLGSNEQYF | TGTGCCAGCAGTTTCCAACTAGGTTCCAACGAGCAGTACTTC | many | . | TRBJ2-7 | TRBV12-3/TRBV12-4
CASRRPSLKYYEQYF | TGTGCCAGCAGGCGTCCCTCTTTAAAATACTACGAGCAGTACTTC | . | . | TRBJ2-7 | TRBV6-1
CASSQGTSGHYEQYF | TGCGCCAGCAGCCAGGGGACTAGCGGACACTACGAGCAGTACTTC | many | TRBD2 | TRBJ2-7 | TRBV4-3
CASSTGDRANSPLHF | TGTGCCAGTAGTACGGGGGACAGGGCCAATTCACCCCTCCACTTT | once | TRBD1 | TRBJ1-6 | TRBV19
CASSPGAHSNQPQHF | TGTGCCAGCAGCCCCGGGGCCCATAGCAATCAGCCCCAGCATTTT | many | . | TRBJ1-5 | TRBV6-2/TRBV6-3
CAISQGTTYEQYF | TGTGCCATCAGCCAGGGAACTACTTACGAGCAGTACTTC | many | . | TRBJ2-7 | TRBV10-3
CSARGLAGGYNEKLFF | TGCAGTGCTAGGGGACTAGCGGGAGGGTACAATGAAAAACTGTTTTTT | . | . | TRBJ1-4 | TRBV20-1
CASSQDPIAGTYSGANVLTF | TGCGCCAGCAGCCAAGATCCCATCGCGGGGACCTACTCTGGGGCCAACGTCCTGACTTTC | . | . | TRBJ2-6 | TRBV4-1
CASSAEWTRSPLHF | TGTGCCAGCAGCGCCGAATGGACTCGTTCACCCCTCCACTTT | many | . | TRBJ1-6 | TRBV9
CASSLTGTGGGYTF | TGCGCCAGCAGCTTAACCGGGACAGGGGGCGGCTACACCTTC | few | TRBD1 | TRBJ1-2 | TRBV5-1
CASSLGTVTYEQYF | TGTGCCAGCAGCTTAGGGACAGTCACCTACGAGCAGTACTTC | many | . | TRBJ2-7 | TRBV7-8
CASSVAGGIDEQYF | TGTGCCAGCAGCGTAGCCGGTGGAATAGACGAGCAGTACTTC | many | . | TRBJ2-7 | TRBV9
CASSSLDGTENYEQYF | TGTGCCAGCAGCTCCCTGGACGGGACAGAAAACTACGAGCAGTACTTC | many | TRBD1 | TRBJ2-7 | TRBV7-9
CASSESKGLAWGTQYF | TGCGCCAGCAGTGAGTCGAAAGGACTAGCATGGGGGACGCAGTATTTT | many | TRBD2 | TRBJ2-3 | TRBV10-1
CDTSDPSRPQETQYF | TGTGACACCAGTGACCCATCGAGACCTCAAGAGACTCAGTACTTC | . | . | TRBJ2-5 | TRBV24-1
CASQINTGANYGYTF | TGTGCCAGCCAAATTAACACCGGCGCTAACTATGGCTACACCTTC | . | . | TRBJ1-2 | TRBV10-3
CASSRGTGENSPLHF | TGTGCCAGTAGTCGGGGGACAGGGGAAAATTCACCCCTCCACTTT | . | TRBD1 | TRBJ1-6 | TRBV19
CASSPSFSGNTIYF | TGTGCCAGCTCACCCAGCTTCTCTGGAAACACCATATATTTT | many | . | TRBJ1-3 | TRBV18
CASSIAGTDSYEQYF | TGTGCCAGTAGTATAGCAGGGACAGATTCCTACGAGCAGTACTTC | many | TRBD1 | TRBJ2-7 | TRBV19
CASSYGGQTSVGYTF | TGTGCCAGCAGTTACGGGGGACAGACATCAGTTGGCTACACCTTC | . | TRBD1 | TRBJ1-2 | TRBV24-1